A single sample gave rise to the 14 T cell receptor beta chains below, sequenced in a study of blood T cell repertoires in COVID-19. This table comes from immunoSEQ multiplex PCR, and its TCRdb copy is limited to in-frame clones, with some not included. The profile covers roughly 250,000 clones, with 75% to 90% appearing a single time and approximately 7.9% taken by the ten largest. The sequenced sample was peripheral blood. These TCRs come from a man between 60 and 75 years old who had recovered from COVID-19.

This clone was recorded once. As DNA, the CDR3 is TGTGCCAGCAGTGAACCAGGTATCTCCTACAATGAGCAGTTCTTC. It yields the protein CASSEPGISYNEQFF. V gene TRBV6-1 combines with J gene TRBJ2-1; unclear D gene. Between the trimmed V and J ends, which lost 2 bases and 0 bases, there was a span of 8 bases. The length of the CDR3 is 15 residues. The germline V gene encodes CDR1 MNHNS and CDR2 SASEGT.

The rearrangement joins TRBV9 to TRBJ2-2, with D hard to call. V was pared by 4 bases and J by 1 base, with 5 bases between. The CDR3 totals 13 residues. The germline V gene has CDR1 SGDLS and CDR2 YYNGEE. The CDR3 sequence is CASSYMNTGELFF. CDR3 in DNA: TGTGCCAGCAGCTATATGAACACCGGGGAGCTGTTTTTT.

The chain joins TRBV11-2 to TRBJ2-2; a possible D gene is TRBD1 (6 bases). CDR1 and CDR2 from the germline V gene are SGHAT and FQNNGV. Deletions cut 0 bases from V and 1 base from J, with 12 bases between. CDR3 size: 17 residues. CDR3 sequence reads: CASSLDKGTRNTGELFF. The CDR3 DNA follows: TGTGCCAGCAGCTTAGATAAAGGGACACGGAACACCGGGGAGCTGTTTTTT.

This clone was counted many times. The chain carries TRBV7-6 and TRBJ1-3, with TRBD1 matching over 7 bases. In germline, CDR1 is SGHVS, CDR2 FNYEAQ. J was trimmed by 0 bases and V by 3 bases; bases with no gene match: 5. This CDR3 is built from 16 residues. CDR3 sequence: CASSFGQVNSGNTIYF. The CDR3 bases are TGTGCCAGCAGCTTCGGACAGGTCAACTCTGGAAACACCATATATTTT.

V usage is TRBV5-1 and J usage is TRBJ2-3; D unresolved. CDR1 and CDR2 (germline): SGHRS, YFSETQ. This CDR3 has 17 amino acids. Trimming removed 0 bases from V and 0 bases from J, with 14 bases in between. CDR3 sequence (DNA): TGCGCCAGCAGCTTGGCTCCGCGGCCTACTAGCACAGATACGCAGTATTTT. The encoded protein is CASSLAPRPTSTDTQYF.

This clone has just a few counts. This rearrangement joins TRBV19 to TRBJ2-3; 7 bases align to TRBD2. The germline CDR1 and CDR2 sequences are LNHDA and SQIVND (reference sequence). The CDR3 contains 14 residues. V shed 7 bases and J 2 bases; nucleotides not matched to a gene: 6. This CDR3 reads CASNDGGNTDTQYF. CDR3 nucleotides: TGTGCCAGTAACGACGGGGGGAACACAGATACGCAGTATTTT.

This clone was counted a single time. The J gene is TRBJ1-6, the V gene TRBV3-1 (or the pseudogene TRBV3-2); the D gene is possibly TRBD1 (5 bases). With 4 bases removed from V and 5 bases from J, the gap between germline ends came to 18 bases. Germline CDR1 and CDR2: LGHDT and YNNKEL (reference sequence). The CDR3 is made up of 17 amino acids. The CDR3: CASSPQFVRANNSPLHF. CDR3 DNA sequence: TGTGCCAGCAGCCCTCAATTTGTCAGGGCTAATAATTCACCCCTCCACTTT.

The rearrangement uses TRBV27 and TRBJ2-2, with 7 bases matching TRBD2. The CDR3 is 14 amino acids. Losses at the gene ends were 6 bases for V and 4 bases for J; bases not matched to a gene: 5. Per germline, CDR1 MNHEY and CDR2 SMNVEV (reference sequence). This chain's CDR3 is CASRAGEGTGELFF. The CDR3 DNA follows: TGTGCCAGCAGGGCGGGGGAGGGCACCGGGGAGCTGTTTTTT.

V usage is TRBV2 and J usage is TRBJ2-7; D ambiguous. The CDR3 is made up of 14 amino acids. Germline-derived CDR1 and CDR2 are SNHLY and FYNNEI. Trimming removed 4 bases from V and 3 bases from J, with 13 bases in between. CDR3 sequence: CASSVENRYYEQYF. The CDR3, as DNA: TGTGCCAGCAGTGTAGAAAACCGATACTACGAGCAGTACTTC.

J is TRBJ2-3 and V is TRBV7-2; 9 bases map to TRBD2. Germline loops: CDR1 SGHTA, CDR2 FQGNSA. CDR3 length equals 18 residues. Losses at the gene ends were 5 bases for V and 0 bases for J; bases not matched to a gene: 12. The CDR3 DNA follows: TGTGCCAGCAGCCTTACATACCGACTAGCGGCGAGCACAGATACGCAGTATTTT. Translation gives CASSLTYRLAASTDTQYF.

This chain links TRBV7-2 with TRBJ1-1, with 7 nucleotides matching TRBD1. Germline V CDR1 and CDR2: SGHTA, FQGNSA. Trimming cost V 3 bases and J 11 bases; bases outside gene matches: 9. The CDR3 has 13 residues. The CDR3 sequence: CASSLYRGITAFF. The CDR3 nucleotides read TGTGCCAGCAGCTTGTACAGGGGTATTACGGCTTTCTTT. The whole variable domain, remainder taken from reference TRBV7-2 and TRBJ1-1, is GAGVSQSPSNKVTEKGKDVELRCDPISGHTALYWYRQSLGQGLEFLIYFQGNSAPDKSGLPSDRFSAERTGGSVSTLTIQRTQQEDSAVYLCASSLYRGITAFFGQGTRLTVV.

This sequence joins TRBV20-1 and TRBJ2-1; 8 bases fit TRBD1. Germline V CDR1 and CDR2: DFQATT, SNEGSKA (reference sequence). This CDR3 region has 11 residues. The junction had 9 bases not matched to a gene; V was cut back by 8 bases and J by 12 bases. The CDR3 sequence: CSPQGASRQFF. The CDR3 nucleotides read TGCAGTCCGCAGGGGGCTAGCCGGCAGTTCTTC.

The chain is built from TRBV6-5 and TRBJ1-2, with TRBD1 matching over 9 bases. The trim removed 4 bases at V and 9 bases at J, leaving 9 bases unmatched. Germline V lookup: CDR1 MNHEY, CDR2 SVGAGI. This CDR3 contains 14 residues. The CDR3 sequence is CASSSPGQGVSYTF. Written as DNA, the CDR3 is TGTGCCAGCAGTTCACCGGGACAGGGCGTGAGCTACACCTTC.

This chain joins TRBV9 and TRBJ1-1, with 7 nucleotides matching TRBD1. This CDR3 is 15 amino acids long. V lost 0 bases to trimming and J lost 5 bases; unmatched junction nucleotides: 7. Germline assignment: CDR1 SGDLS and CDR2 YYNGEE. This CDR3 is CASSVAGQGETEAFF. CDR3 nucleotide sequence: TGTGCCAGCAGCGTAGCTGGGCAGGGGGAGACTGAAGCTTTCTTT.